This T cell receptor (beta chain) was sequenced in a study of cytomegalovirus exposure and HLA in healthy donors. Profiling relied on immunoSEQ multiplex PCR, and the TCRdb table lists in-frame clones only, not all of them. The data contain about 150,000 clones, about 94% of them seen just once; the ten biggest clones take up about 1.7%. Germline values: CDR1 MNHEY, CDR2 SVGAGI. The CDR3 spans 14 residues. V shed 4 bases and J 3 bases; nucleotides not matched to a gene: 2. This TCR came from a man between 18 and 35 years old in good health and CMV-seropositive. The gene calls are TRBV6-5 and TRBJ1-2; TRBD1 matches 10 bases. What was sequenced was PBMCs. In DNA, the CDR3 is TGTGCCAGCAGTTCGGGGACAGGGGACTATGGCTACACCTTC. Amino acid sequence: CASSSGTGDYGYTF.